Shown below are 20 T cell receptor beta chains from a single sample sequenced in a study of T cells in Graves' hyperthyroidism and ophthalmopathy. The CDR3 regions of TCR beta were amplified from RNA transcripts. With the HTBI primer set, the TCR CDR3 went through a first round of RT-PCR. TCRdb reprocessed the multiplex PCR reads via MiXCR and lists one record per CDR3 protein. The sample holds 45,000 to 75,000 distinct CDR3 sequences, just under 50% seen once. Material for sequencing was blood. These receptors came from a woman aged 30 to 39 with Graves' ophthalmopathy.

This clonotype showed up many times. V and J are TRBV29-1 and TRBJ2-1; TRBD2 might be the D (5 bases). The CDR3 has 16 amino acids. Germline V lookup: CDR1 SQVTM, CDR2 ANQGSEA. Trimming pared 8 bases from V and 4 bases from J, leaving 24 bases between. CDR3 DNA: TGCAGCCCCCCCAACACCGGGCTAGCCCCTTACAATGAGCAGTTCTTC. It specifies CSPPNTGLAPYNEQFF.

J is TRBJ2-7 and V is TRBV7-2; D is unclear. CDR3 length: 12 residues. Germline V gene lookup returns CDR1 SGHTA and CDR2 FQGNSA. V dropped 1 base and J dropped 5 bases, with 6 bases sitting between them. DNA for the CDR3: TGTGCCAGCAGCTTAGGGCAGAACGAGCAGTACTTC. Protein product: CASSLGQNEQYF. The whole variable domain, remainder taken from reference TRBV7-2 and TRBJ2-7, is GAGVSQSPSNKVTEKGKDVELRCDPISGHTALYWYRQSLGQGLEFLIYFQGNSAPDKSGLPSDRFSAERTGGSVSTLTIQRTQQEDSAVYLCASSLGQNEQYFGPGTRLTVT.

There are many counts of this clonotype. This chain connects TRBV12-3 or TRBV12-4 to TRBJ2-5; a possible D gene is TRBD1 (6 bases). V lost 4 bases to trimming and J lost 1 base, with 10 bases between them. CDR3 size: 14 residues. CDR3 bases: TGTGCCAGCAGTTCCCCGGACAGCCAAGAGACCCAGTACTTC. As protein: CASSSPDSQETQYF.

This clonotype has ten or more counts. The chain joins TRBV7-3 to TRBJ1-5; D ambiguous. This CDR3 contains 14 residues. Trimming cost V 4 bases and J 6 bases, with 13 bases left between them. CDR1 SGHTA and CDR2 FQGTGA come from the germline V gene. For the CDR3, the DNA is TGTGCCAGCAGCTCCCTCCCTTGGGTTCAGCCCCAGCATTTT. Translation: CASSSLPWVQPQHF.

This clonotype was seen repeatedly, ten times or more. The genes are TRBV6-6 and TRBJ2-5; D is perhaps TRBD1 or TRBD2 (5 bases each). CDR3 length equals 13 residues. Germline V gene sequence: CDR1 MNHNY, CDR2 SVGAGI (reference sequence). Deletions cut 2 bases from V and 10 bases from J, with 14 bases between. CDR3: CASSYPTGQGQYF. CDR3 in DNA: TGTGCCAGCAGTTACCCCACGGGGCAGGGCCAGTACTTC.

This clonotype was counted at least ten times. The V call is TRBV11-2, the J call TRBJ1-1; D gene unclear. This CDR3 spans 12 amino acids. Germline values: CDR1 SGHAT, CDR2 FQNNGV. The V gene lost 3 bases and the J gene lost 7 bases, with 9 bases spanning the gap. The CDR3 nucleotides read TGTGCCAGCAGCTTGGGCCGGGGTGAAGCTTTCTTT. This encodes CASSLGRGEAFF.

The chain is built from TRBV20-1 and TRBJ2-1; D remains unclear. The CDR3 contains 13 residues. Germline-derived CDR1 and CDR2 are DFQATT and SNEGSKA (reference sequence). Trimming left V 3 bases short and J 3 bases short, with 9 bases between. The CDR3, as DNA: TGCAGTGCTAGTGATCGAAACTACAATGAGCAGTTCTTC. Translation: CSASDRNYNEQFF.

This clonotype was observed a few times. CDR3 protein: CASSSTSKGDYEQYF. CDR3 DNA: TGTGCCAGTAGTTCGACTAGCAAGGGCGACTACGAGCAGTACTTC. The V call is TRBV19, the J call TRBJ2-7; 7 bases map to TRBD2. The CDR3 runs to 15 residues. The V segment lost 5 bases and the J segment 3 bases; nucleotides outside the gene matches: 10. Germline V gene data show CDR1 as LNHDA and CDR2 as SQIVND (reference sequence).

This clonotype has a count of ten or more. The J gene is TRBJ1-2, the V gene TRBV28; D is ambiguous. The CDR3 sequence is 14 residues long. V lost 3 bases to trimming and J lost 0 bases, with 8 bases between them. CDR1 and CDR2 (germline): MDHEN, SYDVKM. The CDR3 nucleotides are TGTGCCAGCAGTTTTAAGGGTCCTAACTATGGCTACACCTTC. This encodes CASSFKGPNYGYTF.

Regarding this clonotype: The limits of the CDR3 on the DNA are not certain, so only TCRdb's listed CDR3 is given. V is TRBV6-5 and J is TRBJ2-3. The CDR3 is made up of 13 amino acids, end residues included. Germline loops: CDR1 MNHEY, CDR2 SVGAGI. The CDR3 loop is CAISYECADTQYF.

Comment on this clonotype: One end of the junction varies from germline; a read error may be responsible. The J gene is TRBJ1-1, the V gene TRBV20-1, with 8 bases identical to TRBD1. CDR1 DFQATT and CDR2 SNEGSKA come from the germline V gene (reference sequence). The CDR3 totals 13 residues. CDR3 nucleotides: TGCAGTGCCCAGACAGGGGCCAACACTGAGGCTCTCTTT. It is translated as CSAQTGANTEALF.

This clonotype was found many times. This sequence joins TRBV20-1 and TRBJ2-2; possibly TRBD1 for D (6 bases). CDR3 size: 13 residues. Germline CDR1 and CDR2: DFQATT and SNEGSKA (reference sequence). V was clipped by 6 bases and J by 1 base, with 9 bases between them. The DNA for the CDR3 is TGCAGTGCAACGACAGGGAACACCGGGGAGCTGTTTTTT. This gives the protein CSATTGNTGELFF.

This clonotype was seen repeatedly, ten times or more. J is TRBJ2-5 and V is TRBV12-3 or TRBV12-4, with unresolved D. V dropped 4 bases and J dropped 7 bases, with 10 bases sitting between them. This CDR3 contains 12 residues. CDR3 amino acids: CASSSGGWTQYF. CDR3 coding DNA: TGTGCCAGCAGTTCTGGCGGCTGGACCCAGTACTTC.

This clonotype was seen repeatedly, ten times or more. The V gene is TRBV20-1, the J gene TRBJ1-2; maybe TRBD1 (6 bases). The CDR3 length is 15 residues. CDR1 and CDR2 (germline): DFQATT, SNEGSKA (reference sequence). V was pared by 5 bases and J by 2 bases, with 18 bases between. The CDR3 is CSAASPRQANYGYTF. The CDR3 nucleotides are TGCAGTGCTGCAAGCCCCAGACAGGCCAACTATGGCTACACCTTC.

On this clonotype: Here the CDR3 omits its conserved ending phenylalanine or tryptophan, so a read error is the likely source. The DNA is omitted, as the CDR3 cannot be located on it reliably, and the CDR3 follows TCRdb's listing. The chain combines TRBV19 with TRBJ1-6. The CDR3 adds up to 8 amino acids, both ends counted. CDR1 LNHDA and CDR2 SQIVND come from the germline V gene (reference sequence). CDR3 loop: CASSTKNP.

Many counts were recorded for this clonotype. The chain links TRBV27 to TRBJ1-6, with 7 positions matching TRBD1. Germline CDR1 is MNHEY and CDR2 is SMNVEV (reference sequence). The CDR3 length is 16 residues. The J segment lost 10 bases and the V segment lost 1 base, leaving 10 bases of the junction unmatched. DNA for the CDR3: TGTGCCAGCAGTTTATTCCCAGGGGGTGGAGAATCACCCCTCCACTTT. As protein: CASSLFPGGGESPLHF.

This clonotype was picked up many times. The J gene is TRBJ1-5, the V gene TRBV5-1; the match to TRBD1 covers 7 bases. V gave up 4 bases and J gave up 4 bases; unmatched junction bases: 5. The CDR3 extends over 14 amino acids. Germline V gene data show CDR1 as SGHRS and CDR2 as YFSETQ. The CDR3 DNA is TGCGCCAGCAGCCCGGGACAGCCTAATCAGCCCCAGCATTTT. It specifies CASSPGQPNQPQHF. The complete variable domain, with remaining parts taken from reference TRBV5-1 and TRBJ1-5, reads KAGVTQTPRYLIKTRGQQVTLSCSPISGHRSVSWYQQTPGQGLQFLFEYFSETQRNKGNFPGRFSGRQFSNSRSEMNVSTLELGDSALYLCASSPGQPNQPQHFGDGTRLSIL.

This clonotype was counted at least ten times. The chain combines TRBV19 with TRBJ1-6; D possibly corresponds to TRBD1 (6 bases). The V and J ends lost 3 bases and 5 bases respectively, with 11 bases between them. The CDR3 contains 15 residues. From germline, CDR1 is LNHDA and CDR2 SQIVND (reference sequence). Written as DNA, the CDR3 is TGTGCCAGTAGTATCCGGGACATTAATAATTCACCCCTCCACTTT. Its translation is CASSIRDINNSPLHF.

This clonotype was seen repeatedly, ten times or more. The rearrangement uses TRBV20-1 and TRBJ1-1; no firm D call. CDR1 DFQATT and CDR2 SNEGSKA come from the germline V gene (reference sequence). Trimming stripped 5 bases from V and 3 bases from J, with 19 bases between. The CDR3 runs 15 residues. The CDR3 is CSAFRDTGSHTEAFF. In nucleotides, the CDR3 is TGCAGTGCTTTCCGCGATACGGGGTCACACACTGAAGCTTTCTTT.

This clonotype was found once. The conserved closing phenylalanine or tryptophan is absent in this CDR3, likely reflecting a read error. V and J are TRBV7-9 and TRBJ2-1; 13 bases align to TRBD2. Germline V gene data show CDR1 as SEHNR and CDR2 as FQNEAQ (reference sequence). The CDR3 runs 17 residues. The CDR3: CTTPGLAGRRAYNEQFL. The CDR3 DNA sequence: TGTACCACGCCGGGACTAGCGGGAAGGAGGGCCTACAATGAGCAGTTCCTC.